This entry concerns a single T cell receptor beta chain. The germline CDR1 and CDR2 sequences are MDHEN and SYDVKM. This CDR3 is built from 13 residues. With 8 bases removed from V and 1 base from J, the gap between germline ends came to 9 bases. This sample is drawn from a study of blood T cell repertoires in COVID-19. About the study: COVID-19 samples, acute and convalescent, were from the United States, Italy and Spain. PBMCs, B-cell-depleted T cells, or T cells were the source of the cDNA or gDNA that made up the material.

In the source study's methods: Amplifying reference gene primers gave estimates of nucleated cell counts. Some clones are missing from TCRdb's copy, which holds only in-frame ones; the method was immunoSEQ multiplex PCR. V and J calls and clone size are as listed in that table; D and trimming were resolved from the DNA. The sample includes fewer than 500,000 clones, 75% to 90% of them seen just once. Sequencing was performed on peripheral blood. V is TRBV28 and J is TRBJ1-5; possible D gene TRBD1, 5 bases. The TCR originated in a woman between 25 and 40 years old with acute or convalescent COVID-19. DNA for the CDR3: TGTGCCAGCGCCCGACAGAGCAATCAGCCCCAGCATTTT. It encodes CASARQSNQPQHF.